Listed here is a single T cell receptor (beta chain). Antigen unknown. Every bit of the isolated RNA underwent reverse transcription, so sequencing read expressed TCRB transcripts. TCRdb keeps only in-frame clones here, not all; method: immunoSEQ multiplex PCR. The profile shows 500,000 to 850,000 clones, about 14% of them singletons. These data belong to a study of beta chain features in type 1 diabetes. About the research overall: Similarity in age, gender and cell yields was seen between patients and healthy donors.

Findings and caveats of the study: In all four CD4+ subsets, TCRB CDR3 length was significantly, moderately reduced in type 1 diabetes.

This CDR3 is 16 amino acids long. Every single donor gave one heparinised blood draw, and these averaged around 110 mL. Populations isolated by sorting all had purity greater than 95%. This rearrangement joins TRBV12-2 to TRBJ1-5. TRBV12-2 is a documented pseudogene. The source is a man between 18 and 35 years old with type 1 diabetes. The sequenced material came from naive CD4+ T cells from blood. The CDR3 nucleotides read TGTGCAAGTCGCTTAGTTGGGTGGCGTGGCAATCAGCCCCAGCATTTT. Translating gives CASRLVGWRGNQPQHF.